The 6 T cell receptor beta chains reported below all come from one sample, sequenced in a study of shared clonotypes between healthy human individuals. Here immunoSEQ multiplex PCR was the method, and the copy in TCRdb shows in-frame clones only, minus some. The data show 520,000 or so clones, 60% to 85% seen once. Sample: PBMCs. These receptors came from a woman aged 40 to 49 in good health. Some clones in this sample may be carry-over from other donors' samples.

This clone has just a few counts. V is TRBV2 and J is TRBJ1-5, with D unclear. CDR3 size: 16 residues. The germline V gene has CDR1 SNHLY and CDR2 FYNNEI. Trimming took off 7 bases at V and 6 bases at J, with 22 bases between the two ends. The CDR3 loop is CASTGQTPLVGQPQHF. The CDR3 DNA is TGTGCCAGCACGGGCCAGACCCCTTTGGTTGGTCAGCCCCAGCATTTT.

The table lists this clone with a count of one. The gene calls are TRBV7-6 and TRBJ1-2; tentatively, D is TRBD1 (5 bases). CDR1 and CDR2 (germline): SGHVS, FNYEAQ. This CDR3 spans 14 amino acids. V lost 5 bases and J 4 bases, leaving 14 bases between the germline ends. The CDR3 DNA is TGTGCCAGCAGCCCGACGCAGGGAATCTATGGCTACACCTTC. Protein product: CASSPTQGIYGYTF.

This chain connects TRBV28 to TRBJ2-3; tentatively, D is TRBD1 (6 bases). The CDR3 has 15 residues. The germline gives CDR1 MDHEN, CDR2 SYDVKM. The germline V and J ends were trimmed by 3 bases and 4 bases, with 14 bases remaining between them. CDR3 loop: CASSFGGLRADTQYF. The CDR3 coding sequence is TGTGCCAGCAGTTTTGGGGGCCTGAGAGCAGATACGCAGTATTTT.

The chain links TRBV5-3 to TRBJ2-1, with D possibly being TRBD2 (6 bases). TRBV5-3 belongs to the ORF category, with a function that is uncertain. Trimming took 3 bases from V and 8 from J, leaving 24 bases between them. This CDR3 contains 17 residues. CDR3 protein: CARSSYLRLVTPHEQFF. DNA of the CDR3: TGTGCCAGAAGCTCGTACCTTCGACTAGTCACCCCGCATGAGCAGTTCTTC.

The CDR3: CASSIYMDSGELFF. Here the CDR3 DNA reads TGTGCCAGCAGCATTTATATGGATAGCGGGGAGCTGTTTTTT. This chain links TRBV27 with TRBJ2-2; no reliable D call. Germline lookup yields CDR1 MNHEY and CDR2 SMNVEV (reference sequence). The V end lost 6 bases, the J end lost 7 bases, and 15 bases lay between the germline ends. The CDR3 contains 14 residues.

To note about this clone: Other DNA sequences in the same sample also yield this CDR3. The chain has TRBV20-1 and TRBJ2-7, with a possible D match to TRBD2 (6 bases). The CDR3 extends over 11 amino acids. Germline assignment: CDR1 DFQATT and CDR2 SNEGSKA (reference sequence). The V end lost 0 bases, the J end lost 9 bases, and 9 bases lay between the germline ends. Written as DNA, the CDR3 is TGCAGTGCTAGAGATGGGCGGGGGCAGTACTTC. Translated: CSARDGRGQYF.